The 12 T cell receptor beta chains presented below share a single source sample, sequenced in a study of T cell changes during pregnancy in multiple sclerosis. The method was immunoSEQ multiplex PCR; TCRdb's version includes in-frame clones alone and lacks a portion of them. The data show over 55,000 clones, 92% seen once. The sample here was CD8+ T cells from peripheral blood mononuclear cells, taken in the third trimester of pregnancy. These receptors originate from a female donor in good health, enrolled as a control in a pregnancy study.

The chain has TRBV6-5 and TRBJ2-3; possibly TRBD2 for D (6 bases). V gave up 5 bases and J gave up 0 bases, with 12 bases separating them. This CDR3 has 15 amino acids. Germline CDR1 and CDR2: MNHEY and SVGAGI. This chain's CDR3 is CASSPAAGSTDTQYF. The CDR3 region has the DNA TGTGCCAGCAGTCCCGCAGCGGGTAGCACAGATACGCAGTATTTT.

The chain recombines TRBV27 with TRBJ2-1; 9 bases agree with TRBD1. CDR3 size: 13 residues. Trimming removed 6 bases from V and 7 bases from J; junction bases left unmatched: 4. The V gene's germline CDR1 is MNHEY and CDR2 SMNVEV (reference sequence). The CDR3 region is CASSGQGINEQFF. Here the CDR3 DNA reads TGTGCCAGCAGCGGACAGGGGATTAATGAGCAGTTCTTC.

V gene TRBV5-4 combines with J gene TRBJ2-7; 11 nucleotides align to TRBD2. J gave up 6 bases and V 3 bases, and 8 bases lay outside the gene matches. From germline, CDR1 is SGHNT and CDR2 YYREEE (reference sequence). CDR3 length: 15 amino acids. The CDR3 nucleotides read TGTGCCAGCAGCTCACTAGCGGGGGACCCCGCCGAGCAGTACTTC. Its protein is CASSSLAGDPAEQYF.

The V gene is TRBV9, the J gene TRBJ1-3; D remains ambiguous. The CDR3 contains 14 residues. V lost 0 bases and J lost 0, with 4 bases in between. Germline V CDR1 and CDR2: SGDLS, YYNGEE. The CDR3 loop is CASSVGASGNTIYF. As DNA, the CDR3 is TGTGCCAGCAGCGTAGGCGCCTCTGGAAACACCATATATTTT.

The chain joins TRBV10-3 to TRBJ1-3, with TRBD1 matching over 11 bases. Germline assignment: CDR1 ENHRY and CDR2 SYGVKD. CDR3 length: 14 residues. After removal of 6 bases from V and 8 bases from J, the junction contained 6 bases not matched to a gene. The CDR3 DNA reads TGTGCCATCAGCGGACAGGGGGCCATGGACACCATATATTTT. Amino acid sequence: CAISGQGAMDTIYF.

J is TRBJ1-1 and V is TRBV4-3, with D uncertain. Per germline, CDR1 LGHNA and CDR2 YSLEER. Trimming took 0 bases from V and 0 from J, leaving 8 bases between them. CDR3 size: 15 residues. The CDR3 nucleotides read TGCGCCAGCAGCCAAGATCGGAGAATGAACACTGAAGCTTTCTTT. The encoded protein is CASSQDRRMNTEAFF.

CDR3 loop: CASSEGRGGPLKEAFF. In nucleotides, the CDR3 is TGTGCCAGCAGTGAAGGCCGGGGGGGGCCACTCAAGGAAGCTTTCTTT. The chain is built from TRBV2 and TRBJ1-1, with a tentative D call TRBD1 (6 bases). V was clipped by 1 base and J by 8 bases, with 20 bases between them. This CDR3 comprises 16 residues. CDR1 is SNHLY, CDR2 FYNNEI, per germline.

This clone was counted only a few times. Other DNA sequences in the same sample also yield this CDR3. The V gene is TRBV27, the J gene TRBJ1-1; D unresolved. The CDR3 has 13 amino acids. CDR1 MNHEY and CDR2 SMNVEV come from the germline V gene (reference sequence). V lost 0 bases, J lost 0 bases, and 2 bases lay in between. In DNA form, the CDR3 reads TGTGCCAGCAGTTTATCTATGAACACTGAAGCTTTCTTT. Translating gives CASSLSMNTEAFF.

This chain uses TRBV7-2 with TRBJ1-1; 9 positions match TRBD1. Germline CDR1 is SGHTA and CDR2 is FQGNSA. The length of the CDR3 is 13 residues. V was pared by 9 bases and J by 5 bases, with 7 bases of the junction left unmatched. CDR3 DNA: TGTGCCAGTTCAGACAGGGGGGGGACTGAAGCTTTCTTT. Its translation is CASSDRGGTEAFF.

J is TRBJ2-5 and V is TRBV4-3; 10 bases match TRBD1. Losses at the gene ends were 1 base for V and 1 base for J; bases not matched to a gene: 3. Per germline, CDR1 LGHNA and CDR2 YSLEER. The CDR3 is made up of 16 amino acids. DNA of the CDR3: TGCGCCAGCAGCCAAGTTTGGGACAGGGGCCAAGAGACCCAGTACTTC. It codes for CASSQVWDRGQETQYF.

This clone was observed once. This rearrangement joins TRBV2 to TRBJ1-1; D not resolved. V was shortened by 4 bases and J by 7 bases, with 7 bases between the two germline ends. Germline CDR1 SNHLY, CDR2 FYNNEI. The CDR3 sequence is 11 residues long. The CDR3 spells CASSGQFEAFF. In nucleotides, the CDR3 is TGTGCCAGCAGTGGCCAGTTTGAAGCTTTCTTT. Complete variable domain (other parts from reference TRBV2 and TRBJ1-1): EPEVTQTPSHQVTQMGQEVILRCVPISNHLYFYWYRQILGQKVEFLVSFYNNEISEKSEIFDDQFSVERPDGSNFTLKIRSTKLEDSAMYFCASSGQFEAFFGQGTRLTVV.

V and J are TRBV7-8 and TRBJ1-5; D unclear. The germline V and J ends were trimmed by 2 bases and 6 bases, with 23 bases remaining between them. Per germline, CDR1 SGHVS and CDR2 FQNEAQ. This CDR3 comprises 18 residues. CDR3 region: CASSLSVSPYDGSQPQHF. CDR3 in DNA: TGTGCCAGCAGCTTATCGGTCAGCCCTTACGACGGGAGTCAGCCCCAGCATTTT.